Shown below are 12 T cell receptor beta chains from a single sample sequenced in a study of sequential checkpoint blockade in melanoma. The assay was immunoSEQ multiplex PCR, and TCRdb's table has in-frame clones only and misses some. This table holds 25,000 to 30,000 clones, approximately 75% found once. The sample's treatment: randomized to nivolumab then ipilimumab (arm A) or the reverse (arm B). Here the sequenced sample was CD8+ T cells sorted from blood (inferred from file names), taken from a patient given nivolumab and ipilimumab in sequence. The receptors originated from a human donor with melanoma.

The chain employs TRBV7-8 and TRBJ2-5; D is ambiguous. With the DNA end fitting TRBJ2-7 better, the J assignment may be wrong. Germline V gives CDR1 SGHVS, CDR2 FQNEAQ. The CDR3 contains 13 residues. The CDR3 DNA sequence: TGTGCCAGCAGCTCACCCCCCTCTTACGAGCAGTACTTC. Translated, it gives CASSSPPSYEQYF.

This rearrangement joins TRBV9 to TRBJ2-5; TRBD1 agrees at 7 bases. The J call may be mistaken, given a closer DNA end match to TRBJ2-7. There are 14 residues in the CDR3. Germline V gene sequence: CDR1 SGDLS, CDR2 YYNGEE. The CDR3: CASSEGAGRDEQYF. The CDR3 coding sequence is TGTGCCAGCAGCGAGGGGGCAGGGCGGGACGAGCAGTACTTC.

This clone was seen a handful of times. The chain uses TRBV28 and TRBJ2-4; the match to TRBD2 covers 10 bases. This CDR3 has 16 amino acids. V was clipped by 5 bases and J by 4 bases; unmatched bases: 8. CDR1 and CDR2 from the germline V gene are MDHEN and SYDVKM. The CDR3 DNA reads TGTGCCAGCAGTATACAAGCGGGGGGGCGGAAAAACATTCAGTACTTC. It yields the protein CASSIQAGGRKNIQYF.

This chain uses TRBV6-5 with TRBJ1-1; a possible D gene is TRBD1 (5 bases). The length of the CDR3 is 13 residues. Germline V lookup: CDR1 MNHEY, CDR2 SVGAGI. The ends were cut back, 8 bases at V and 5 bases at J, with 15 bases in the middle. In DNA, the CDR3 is TGTGCCAGCGGTTGGGGGGGGGAAACTGAAGCTTTCTTT. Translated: CASGWGGETEAFF.

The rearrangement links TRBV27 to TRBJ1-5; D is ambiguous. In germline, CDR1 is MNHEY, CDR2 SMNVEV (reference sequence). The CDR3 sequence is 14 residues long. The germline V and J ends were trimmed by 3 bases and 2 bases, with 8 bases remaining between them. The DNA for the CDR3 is TGTGCCAGCAGTTTCGAGAGGGGCAATCAGCCCCAGCATTTT. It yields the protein CASSFERGNQPQHF.

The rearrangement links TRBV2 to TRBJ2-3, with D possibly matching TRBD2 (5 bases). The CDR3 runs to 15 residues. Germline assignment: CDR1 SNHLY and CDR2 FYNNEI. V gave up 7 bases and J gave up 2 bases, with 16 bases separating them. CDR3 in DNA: TGTGCCAGCAAGGAGGAGACCACATACACAGATACGCAGTATTTT. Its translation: CASKEETTYTDTQYF.

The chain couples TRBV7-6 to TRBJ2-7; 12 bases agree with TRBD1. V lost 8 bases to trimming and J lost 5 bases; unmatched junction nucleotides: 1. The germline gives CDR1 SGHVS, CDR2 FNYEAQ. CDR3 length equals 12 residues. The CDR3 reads CASGTGGHEQYF. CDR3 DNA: TGTGCCAGCGGGACAGGGGGCCACGAGCAGTACTTC.

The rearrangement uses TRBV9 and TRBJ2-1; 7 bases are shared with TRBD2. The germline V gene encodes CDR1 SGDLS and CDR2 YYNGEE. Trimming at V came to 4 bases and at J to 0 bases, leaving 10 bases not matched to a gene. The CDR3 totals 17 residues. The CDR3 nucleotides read TGTGCCAGCAGCCCTGGGACTACCCAGAGCTCCTACAATGAGCAGTTCTTC. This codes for CASSPGTTQSSYNEQFF.

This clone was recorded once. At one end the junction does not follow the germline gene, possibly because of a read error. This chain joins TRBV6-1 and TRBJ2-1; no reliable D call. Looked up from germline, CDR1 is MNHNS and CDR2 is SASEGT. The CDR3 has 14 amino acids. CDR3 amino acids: CASNEAHGYNEQFF. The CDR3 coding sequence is TGTGCCAGCAATGAAGCTCACGGTTACAATGAGCAGTTCTTC.

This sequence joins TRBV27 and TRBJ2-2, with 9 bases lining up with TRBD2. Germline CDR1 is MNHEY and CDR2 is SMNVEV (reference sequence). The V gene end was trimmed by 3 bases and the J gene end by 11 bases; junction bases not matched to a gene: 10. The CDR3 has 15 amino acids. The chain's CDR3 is CASSFGAGGGGELFF. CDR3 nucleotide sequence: TGTGCCAGCAGTTTCGGCGCGGGGGGGGGCGGTGAGCTGTTTTTT.

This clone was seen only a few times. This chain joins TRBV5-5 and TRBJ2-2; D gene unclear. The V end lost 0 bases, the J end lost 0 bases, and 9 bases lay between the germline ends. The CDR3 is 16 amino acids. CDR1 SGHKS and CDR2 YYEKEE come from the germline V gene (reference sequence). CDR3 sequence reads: CASSLAGRPNTGELFF. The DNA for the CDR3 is TGTGCCAGCAGCTTGGCAGGTCGACCGAACACCGGGGAGCTGTTTTTT.

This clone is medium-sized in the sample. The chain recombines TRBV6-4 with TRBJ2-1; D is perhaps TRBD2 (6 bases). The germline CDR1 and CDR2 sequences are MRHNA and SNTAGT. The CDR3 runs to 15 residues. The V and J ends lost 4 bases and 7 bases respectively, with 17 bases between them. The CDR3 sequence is CASSGEASSSNEQFF. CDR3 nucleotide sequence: TGTGCCAGCAGTGGGGAGGCCTCCTCTTCTAATGAGCAGTTCTTC.